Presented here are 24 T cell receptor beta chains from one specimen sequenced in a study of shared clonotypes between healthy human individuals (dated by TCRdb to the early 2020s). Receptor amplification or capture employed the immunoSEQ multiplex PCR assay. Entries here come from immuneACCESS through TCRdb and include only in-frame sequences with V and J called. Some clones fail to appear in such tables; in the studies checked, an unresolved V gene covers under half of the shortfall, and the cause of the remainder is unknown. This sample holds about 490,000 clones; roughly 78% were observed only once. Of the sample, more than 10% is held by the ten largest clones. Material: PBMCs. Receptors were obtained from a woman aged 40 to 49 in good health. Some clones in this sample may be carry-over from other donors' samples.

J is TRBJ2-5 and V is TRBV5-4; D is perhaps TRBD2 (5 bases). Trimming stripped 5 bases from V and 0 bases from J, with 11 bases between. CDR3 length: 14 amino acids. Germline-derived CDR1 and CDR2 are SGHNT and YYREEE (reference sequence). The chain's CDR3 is CASSPTRNQETQYF. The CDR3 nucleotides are TGTGCCAGCAGTCCTACTAGGAACCAAGAGACCCAGTACTTC. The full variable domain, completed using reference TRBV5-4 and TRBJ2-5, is ETGVTQSPTHLIKTRGQQVTLRCSSQSGHNTVSWYQQALGQGPQFIFQYYREEENGRGNFPPRFSGLQFPNYSSELNVNALELDDSALYLCASSPTRNQETQYFGPGTRLLVL.

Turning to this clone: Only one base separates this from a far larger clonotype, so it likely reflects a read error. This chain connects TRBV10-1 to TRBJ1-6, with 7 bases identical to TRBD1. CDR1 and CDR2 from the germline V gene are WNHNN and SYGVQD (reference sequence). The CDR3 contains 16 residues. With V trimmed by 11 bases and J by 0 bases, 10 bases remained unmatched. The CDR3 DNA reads TGCGCCCCTAGGGGGACAGTAAGCTCCTATAATTCACCCCTCCACTTT. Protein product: CAPRGTVSSYNSPLHF.

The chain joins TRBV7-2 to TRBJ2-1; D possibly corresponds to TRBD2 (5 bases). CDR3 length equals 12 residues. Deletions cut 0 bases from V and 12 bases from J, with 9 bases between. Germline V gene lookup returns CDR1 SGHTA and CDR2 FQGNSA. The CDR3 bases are TGTGCCAGCAGCTTAGCAGGTAGCGCGCAGTTCTTC. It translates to CASSLAGSAQFF.

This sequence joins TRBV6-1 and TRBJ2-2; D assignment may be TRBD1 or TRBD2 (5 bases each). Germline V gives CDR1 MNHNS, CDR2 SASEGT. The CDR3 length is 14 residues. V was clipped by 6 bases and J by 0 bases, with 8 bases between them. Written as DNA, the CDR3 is TGTGCCAGCAGGGGACGTTCGAACACCGGGGAGCTGTTTTTT. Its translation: CASRGRSNTGELFF.

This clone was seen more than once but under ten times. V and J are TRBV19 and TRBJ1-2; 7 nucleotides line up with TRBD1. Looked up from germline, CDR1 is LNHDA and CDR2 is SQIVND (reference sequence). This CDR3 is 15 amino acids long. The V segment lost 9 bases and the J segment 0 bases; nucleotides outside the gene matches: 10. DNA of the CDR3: TGTGCCAGCACGGAACAGGGGAGCCCTAACTATGGCTACACCTTC. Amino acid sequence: CASTEQGSPNYGYTF.

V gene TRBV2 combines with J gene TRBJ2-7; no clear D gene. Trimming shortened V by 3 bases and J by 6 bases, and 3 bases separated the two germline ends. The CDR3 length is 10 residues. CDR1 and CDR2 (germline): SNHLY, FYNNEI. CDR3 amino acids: CASSDGEQYF. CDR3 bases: TGTGCCAGCAGTGACGGCGAGCAGTACTTC.

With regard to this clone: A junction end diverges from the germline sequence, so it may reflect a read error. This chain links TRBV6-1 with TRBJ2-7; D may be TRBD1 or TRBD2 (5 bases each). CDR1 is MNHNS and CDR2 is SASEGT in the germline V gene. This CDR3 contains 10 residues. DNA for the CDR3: TGTGCCAGCAGTAGGGACGGCCAACCCTTC. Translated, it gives CASSRDGQPF.

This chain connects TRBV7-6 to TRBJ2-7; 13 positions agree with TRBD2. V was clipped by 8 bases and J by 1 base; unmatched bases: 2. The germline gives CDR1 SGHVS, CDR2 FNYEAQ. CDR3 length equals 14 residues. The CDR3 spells CASSGLAGSYEQYF. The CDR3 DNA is TGTGCCAGCTCGGGACTAGCGGGATCCTACGAGCAGTACTTC.

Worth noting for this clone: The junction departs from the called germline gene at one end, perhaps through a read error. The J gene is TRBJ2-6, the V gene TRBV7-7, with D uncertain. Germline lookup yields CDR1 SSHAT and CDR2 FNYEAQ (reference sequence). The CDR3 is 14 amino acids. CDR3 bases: TGTGCTAGCAGCCCTGACTCTGGGGCCAACGTCCTGACTTTC. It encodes CASSPDSGANVLTF.

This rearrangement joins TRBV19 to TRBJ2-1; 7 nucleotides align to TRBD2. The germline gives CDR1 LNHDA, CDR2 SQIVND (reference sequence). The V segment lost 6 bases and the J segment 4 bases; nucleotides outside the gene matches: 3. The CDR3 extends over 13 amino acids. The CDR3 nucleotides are TGTGCCAGTAGCAAGCGGGAATACAATGAGCAGTTCTTC. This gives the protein CASSKREYNEQFF.

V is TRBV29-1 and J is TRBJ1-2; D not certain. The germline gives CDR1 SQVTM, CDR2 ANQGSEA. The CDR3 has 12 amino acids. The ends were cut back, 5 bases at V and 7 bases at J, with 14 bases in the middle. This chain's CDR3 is CSVNRGSFGYTF. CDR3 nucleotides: TGCAGCGTTAACCGGGGTTCGTTTGGCTACACCTTC. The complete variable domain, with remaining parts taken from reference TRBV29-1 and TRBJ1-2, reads SAVISQKPSRDICQRGTSLTIQCQVDSQVTMMFWYRQQPGQSLTLIATANQGSEATYESGFVIDKFPISRPNLTFSTLTVSNMSPEDSSIYLCSVNRGSFGYTFGSGTRLTVV.

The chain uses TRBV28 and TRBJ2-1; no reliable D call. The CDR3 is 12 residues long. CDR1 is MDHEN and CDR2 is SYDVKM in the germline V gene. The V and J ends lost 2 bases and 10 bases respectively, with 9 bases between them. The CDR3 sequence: CASSLQGREQFF. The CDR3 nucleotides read TGTGCCAGCAGTTTACAAGGACGGGAGCAGTTCTTC.

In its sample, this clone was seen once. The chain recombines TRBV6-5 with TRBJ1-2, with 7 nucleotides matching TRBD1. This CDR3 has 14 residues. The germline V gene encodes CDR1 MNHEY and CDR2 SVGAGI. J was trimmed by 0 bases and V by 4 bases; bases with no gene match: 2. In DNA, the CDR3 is TGTGCCAGCAGTTGGACAGGCGCTAACTATGGCTACACCTTC. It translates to CASSWTGANYGYTF.

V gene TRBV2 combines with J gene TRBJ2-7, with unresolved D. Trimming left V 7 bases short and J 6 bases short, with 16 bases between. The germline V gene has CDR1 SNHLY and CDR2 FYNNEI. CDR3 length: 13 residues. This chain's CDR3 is CASTPRRDSEQYF. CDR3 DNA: TGTGCCAGCACCCCTAGGAGAGACTCCGAGCAGTACTTC.

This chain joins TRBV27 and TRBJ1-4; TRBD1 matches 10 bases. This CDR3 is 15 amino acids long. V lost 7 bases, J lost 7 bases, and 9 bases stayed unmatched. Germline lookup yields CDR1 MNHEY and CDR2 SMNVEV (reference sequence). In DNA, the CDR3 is TGTGCCAGCAAAAAATTGGGACAGGGGCGTGAAAAACTGTTTTTT. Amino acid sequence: CASKKLGQGREKLFF. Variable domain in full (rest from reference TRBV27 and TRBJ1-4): EAQVTQNPRYLITVTGKKLTVTCSQNMNHEYMSWYRQDPGLGLRQIYYSMNVEVTDKGDVPEGYKVSRKEKRNFPLILESPSPNQTSLYFCASKKLGQGREKLFFGSGTQLSVL.

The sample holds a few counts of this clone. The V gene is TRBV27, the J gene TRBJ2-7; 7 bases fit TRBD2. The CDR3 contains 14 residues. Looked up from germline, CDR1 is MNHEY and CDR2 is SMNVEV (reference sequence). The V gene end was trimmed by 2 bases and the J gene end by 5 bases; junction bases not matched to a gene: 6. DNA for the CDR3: TGTGCCAGCAGTTTAGGGCGGGAGTTCCACGAGCAGTACTTC. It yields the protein CASSLGREFHEQYF.

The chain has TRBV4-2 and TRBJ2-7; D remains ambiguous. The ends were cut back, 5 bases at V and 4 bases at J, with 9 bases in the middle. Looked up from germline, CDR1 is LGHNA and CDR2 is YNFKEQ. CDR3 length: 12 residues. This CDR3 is CASSVPSYEQYF. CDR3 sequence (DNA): TGTGCCAGCAGCGTCCCCTCTTACGAGCAGTACTTC.

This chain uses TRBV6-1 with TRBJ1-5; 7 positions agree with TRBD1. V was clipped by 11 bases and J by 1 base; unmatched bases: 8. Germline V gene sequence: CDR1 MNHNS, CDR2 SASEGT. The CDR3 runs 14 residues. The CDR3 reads CAGTTGLSNQPQHF. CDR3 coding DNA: TGTGCCGGAACGACAGGGTTGAGCAATCAGCCCCAGCATTTT.

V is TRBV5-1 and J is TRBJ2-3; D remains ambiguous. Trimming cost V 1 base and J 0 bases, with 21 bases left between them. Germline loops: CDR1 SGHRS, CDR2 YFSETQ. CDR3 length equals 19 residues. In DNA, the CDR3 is TGCGCCAGCAGCTTGTATCCGGGTGGAACCCAGGCTAGCACAGATACGCAGTATTTT. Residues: CASSLYPGGTQASTDTQYF.

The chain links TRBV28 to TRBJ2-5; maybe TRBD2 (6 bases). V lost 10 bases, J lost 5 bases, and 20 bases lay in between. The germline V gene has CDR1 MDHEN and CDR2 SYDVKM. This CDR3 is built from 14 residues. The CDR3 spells CATRVSGSRETQYF. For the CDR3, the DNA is TGTGCCACACGGGTTAGCGGCTCTCGGGAGACCCAGTACTTC.

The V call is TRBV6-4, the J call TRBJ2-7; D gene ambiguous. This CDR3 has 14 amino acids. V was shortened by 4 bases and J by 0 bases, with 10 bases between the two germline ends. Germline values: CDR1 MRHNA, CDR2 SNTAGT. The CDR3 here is CASSVDRNSYEQYF. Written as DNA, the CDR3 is TGTGCCAGCAGTGTCGACCGAAACTCCTACGAGCAGTACTTC.

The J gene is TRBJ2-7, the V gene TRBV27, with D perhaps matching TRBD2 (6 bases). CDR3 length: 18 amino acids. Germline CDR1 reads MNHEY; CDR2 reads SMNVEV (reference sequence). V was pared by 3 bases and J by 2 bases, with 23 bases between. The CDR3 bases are TGTGCCAGCAGTTTTAATCCTAGGACGCGGGATTGGACCTACGAGCAGTACTTC. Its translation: CASSFNPRTRDWTYEQYF.

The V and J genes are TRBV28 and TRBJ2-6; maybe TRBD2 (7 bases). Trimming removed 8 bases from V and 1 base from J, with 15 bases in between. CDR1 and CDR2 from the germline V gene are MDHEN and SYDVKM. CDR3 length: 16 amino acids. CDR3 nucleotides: TGTGCCAGCGTCGGGGGGCTTATTTCTGGGGCCAACGTCCTGACTTTC. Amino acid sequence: CASVGGLISGANVLTF.

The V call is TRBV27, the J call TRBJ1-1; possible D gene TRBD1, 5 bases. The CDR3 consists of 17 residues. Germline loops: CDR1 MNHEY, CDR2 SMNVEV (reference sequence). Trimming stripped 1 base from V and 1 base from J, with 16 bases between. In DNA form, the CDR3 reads TGTGCCAGCAGTTTATTAACACGGGGCAGGACGAACACTGAAGCTTTCTTT. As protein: CASSLLTRGRTNTEAFF.